The rows below give T cell receptor beta chains drawn from one sample of a study of regulatory T cells in long-lasting Graves disease. TCRdb reprocessed the multiplex PCR reads via MiXCR and lists one record per CDR3 protein. The profile shows 200,000 to 250,000 distinct CDR3 sequences, roughly 19% of them singletons. In addition, the sample was reused for a study of T cells in Graves' hyperthyroidism and ophthalmopathy.

The sample was peripheral blood mononuclear cells (PBMCs), taken at new diagnosis, from a patient treated with antithyroid drugs. The receptors shown here come from a woman younger than 45 with Graves disease. The conserved cysteine and the conserved F or W are not part of the CDR3 here.

J,length,V,CDR3
TRBJ1-4,12,TRBV12-3/TRBV12-4,ASTLGGTEEKLF
TRBJ2-7,9,TRBV27,ASSRGGGQY
TRBJ1-1,12,TRBV6-1,ASKMETGNTEAF
TRBJ1-1,10,TRBV30,AWSVSVTEAF
TRBJ2-7,9,TRBV29-1,SVGRVSEQY
TRBJ2-5,14,TRBV7-7,ASSLSGSGGAGTQY
TRBJ2-4,8,TRBV19,ASRSGLRH
TRBJ2-5,14,TRBV7-8,ASSLVASGSRETQY
TRBJ2-1,13,TRBV6-1,ASGSRASSYNEQF
TRBJ2-4,15,TRBV3-1,ASSQDGGSGGKNIQY
TRBJ1-1,12,TRBV12-3/TRBV12-4,ASSFARRGTEAF
TRBJ1-4,11,TRBV20-1,SGQWPGSEKLF
TRBJ1-3,14,TRBV10-2,ASSELSSGGRNTIY
TRBJ2-5,14,TRBV4-1,ASSQDLAGGPSTQY
TRBJ2-4,12,TRBV28,ASSSGGPKNIQY
TRBJ1-3,16,TRBV20-1,SATTILNGRISGNTIY
TRBJ2-1,13,TRBV5-6,ASSMGTSSYNEQF
TRBJ1-4,10,TRBV28,ASRQQGTSRF
TRBJ1-5,15,TRBV28,ASSQRGGHGGNQPQH
TRBJ1-6,13,TRBV6-1,ASSPHRDSYSPLH
TRBJ2-5,13,TRBV24-1,ATSDSAGLQGTQY
TRBJ1-3,12,TRBV6-1,ASSEIGSGNTIY
TRBJ2-7,11,TRBV7-9,ASSPGLIYEQY
TRBJ2-3,13,TRBV11-2,ASTWRGGPTDTQY
TRBJ2-5,14,TRBV18,ASSPARGTFQETQY
TRBJ2-3,14,TRBV5-1,ASSLRSRASTDTQY